There are a few counts of the clone carrying this T cell receptor beta chain. Its antigen is not known. V lost 3 bases and J lost 8; bases outside the gene matches: 3. From germline, CDR1 is SGHRS and CDR2 YFSETQ. The CDR3 contains 14 residues. Primers used in a second PCR of about 7 to 11 cycles were a sample-barcoded 5' primer and a J-beta primer mix. TCRdb used MiXCR to reprocess the 5' RACE reads, holding one entry per CDR3 protein. The table has 700,000 or so distinct CDR3 sequences, around 41% seen once. The sample is drawn from a study of blood T cells in healthy people across ages. Study observations and caveats: It was not possible, with unsorted PBMCs, to conclusively compare naive and antigen-experienced cells. Samples with more naive T cells showed higher observed beta diversity. In long-lived donors, naive CD4+ cell counts and diversity exceeded those of aged donors. Per million T cells, the diversity of TCR beta decreased roughly linearly as age advanced.

This clonotype was sampled from a man older than 75 in good health. Sequencing was done on a sample of blood. This rearrangement joins TRBV5-1 to TRBJ2-6, with 9 bases lining up with TRBD1. CDR3: CASSSGQGSNVLTF. CDR3 coding DNA: TGCGCCAGCAGCTCGGGACAGGGCTCCAACGTCCTGACTTTC.